The sequence of this TCR beta chain was determined in a study of cytomegalovirus exposure and HLA in healthy donors. The study's findings and limits: A prior analysis recorded that most TCR beta V segments were productive about 87% or about 30% of the time. Among TCR sequences, most were rare, though some public TCRs appeared in many donors. Across HLA loci, a later analysis found differing TCR association rates, with DRB1 most and HLA-C fewest.

The CDR3 runs to 16 residues. Trimming took off 1 base at V and 0 bases at J, with 12 bases between the two ends. Looked up from germline, CDR1 is LGHNA and CDR2 is YSLEER. About this clone: As yet, its antigen is unknown.

PCR used 60 Vbeta primers and 13 Jbeta primers. Data came from immunoSEQ multiplex PCR; TCRdb stores just in-frame clones and leaves some out. The sample has 200,000 or so clones; 82% are singletons. This receptor was taken from a boy aged 2 to 10 in good health and CMV-seronegative. The J gene is TRBJ1-1, the V gene TRBV4-3; the D is unclear. The sample was PBMCs. The CDR3 DNA is TGCGCCAGCAGCCAAGCCGGGGTAGGGATGAACACTGAAGCTTTCTTT. Translation: CASSQAGVGMNTEAFF.